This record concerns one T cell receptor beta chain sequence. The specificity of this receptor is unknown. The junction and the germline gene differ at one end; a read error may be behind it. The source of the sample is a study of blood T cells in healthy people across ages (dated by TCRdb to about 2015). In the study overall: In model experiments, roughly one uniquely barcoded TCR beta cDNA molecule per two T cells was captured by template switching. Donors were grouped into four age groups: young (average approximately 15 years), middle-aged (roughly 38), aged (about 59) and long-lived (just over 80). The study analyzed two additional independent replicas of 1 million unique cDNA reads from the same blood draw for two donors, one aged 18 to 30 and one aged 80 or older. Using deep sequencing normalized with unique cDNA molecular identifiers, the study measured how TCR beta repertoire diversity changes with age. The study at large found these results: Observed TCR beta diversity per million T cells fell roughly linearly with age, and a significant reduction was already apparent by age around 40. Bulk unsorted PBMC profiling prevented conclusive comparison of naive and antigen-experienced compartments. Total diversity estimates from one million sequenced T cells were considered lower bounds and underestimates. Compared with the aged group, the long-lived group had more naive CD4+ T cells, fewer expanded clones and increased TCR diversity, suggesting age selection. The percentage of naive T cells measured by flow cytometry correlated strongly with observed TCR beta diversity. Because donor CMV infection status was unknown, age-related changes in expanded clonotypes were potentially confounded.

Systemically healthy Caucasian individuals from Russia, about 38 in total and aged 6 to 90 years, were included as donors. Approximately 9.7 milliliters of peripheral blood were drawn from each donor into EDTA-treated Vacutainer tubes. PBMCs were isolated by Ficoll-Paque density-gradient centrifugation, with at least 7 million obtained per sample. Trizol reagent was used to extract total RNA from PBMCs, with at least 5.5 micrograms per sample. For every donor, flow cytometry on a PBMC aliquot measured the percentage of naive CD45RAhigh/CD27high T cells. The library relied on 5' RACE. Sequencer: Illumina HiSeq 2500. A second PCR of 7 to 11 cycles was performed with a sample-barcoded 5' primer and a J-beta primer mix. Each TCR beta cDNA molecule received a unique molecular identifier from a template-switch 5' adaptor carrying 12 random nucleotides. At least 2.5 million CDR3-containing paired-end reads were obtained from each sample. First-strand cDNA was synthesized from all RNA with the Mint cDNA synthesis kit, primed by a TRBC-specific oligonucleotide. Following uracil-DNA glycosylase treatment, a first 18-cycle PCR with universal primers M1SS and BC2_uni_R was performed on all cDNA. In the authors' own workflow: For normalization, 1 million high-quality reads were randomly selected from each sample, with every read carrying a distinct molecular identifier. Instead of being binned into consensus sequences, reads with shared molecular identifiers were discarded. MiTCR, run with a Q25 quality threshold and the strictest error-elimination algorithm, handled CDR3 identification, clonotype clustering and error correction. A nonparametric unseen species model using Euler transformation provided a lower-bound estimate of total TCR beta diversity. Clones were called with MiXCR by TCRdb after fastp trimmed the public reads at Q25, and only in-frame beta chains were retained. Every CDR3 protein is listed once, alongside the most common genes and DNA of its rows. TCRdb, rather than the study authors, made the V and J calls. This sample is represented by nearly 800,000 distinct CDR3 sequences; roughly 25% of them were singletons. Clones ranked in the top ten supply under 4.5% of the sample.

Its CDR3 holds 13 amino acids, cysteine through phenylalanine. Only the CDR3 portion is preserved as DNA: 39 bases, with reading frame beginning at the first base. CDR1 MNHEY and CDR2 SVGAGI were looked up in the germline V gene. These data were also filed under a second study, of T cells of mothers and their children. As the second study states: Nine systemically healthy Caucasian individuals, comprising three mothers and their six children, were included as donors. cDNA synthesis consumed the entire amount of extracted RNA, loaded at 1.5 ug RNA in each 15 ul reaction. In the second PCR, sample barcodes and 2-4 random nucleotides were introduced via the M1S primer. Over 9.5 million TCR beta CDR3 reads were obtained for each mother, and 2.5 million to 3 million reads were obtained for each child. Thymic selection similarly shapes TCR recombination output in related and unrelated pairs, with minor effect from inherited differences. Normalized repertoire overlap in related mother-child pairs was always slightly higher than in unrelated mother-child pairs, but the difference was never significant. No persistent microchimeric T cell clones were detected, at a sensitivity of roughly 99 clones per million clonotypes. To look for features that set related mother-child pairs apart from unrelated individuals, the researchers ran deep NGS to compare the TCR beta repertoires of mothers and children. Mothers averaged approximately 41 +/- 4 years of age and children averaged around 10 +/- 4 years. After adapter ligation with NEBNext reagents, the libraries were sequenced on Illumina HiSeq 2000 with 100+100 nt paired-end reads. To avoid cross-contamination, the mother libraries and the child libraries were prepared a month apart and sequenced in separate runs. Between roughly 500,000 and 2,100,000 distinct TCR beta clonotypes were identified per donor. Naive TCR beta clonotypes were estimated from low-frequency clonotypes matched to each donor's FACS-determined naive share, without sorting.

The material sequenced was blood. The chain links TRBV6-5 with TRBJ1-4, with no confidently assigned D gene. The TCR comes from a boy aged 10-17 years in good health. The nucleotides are TGTGCCACAGCACTTTCGGCTAATGAAAAACTGCTTTTT. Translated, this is CATALSANEKLLF.